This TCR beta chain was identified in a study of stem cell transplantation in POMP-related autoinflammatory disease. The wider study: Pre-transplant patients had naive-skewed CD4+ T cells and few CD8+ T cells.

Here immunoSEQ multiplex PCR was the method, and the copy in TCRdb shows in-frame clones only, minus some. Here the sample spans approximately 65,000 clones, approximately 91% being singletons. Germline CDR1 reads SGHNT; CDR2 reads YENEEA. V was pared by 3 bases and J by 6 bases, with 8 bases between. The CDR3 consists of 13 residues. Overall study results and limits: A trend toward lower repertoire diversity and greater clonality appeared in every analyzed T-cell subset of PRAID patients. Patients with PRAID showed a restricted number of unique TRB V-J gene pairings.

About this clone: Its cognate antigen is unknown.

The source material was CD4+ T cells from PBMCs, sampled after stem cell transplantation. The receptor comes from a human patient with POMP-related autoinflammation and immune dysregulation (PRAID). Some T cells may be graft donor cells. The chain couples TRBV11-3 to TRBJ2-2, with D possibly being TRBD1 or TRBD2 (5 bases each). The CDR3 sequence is CASSFGASGELFF. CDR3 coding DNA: TGTGCCAGCAGCTTCGGGGCCTCCGGGGAGCTGTTTTTT.